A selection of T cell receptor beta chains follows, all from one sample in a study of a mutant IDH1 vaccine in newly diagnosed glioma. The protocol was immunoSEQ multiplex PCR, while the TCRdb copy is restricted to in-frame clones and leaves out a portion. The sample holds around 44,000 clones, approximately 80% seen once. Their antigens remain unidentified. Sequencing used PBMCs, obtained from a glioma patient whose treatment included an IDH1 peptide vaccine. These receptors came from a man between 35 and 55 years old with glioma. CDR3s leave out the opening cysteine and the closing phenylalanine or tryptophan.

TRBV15,ATSSGPIYGYT
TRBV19,ASIPGPNPSTEAF
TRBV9,ASSARGGSGQY
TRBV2,ASSESAGYTDTQY
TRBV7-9,ASSPKTGGYT
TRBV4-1,ASSQVRQGALDIQY
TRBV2,ASTALGREQY
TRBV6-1,ASSVDRDGEQY
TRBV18,ASSPRGGLYEQY
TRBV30,AWFAGGGDTQY
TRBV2,ASGLSRGLMNTEAF
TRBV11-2,ASSVAGTANTEAF
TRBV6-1,ASSVSPGFEAF
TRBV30,AWSVDDSYEQY
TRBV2,ASTRTGSYNEQF
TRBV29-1,SVDARVGNYGYT
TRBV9,ASSVASGGGADEQY
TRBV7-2,ASSLQGGNTEAF
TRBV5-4,ASSLGGSFVGREQY
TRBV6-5,ASSSPSGGSTDTQY
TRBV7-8,ASSQRGDSGEKLF
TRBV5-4,ASQGLASEQY
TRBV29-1,SVESPRQAYNEQF
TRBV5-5,ASSLDGAVLDTQY
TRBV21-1,ASSKYARRTEAF
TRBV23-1,ASRGIVSGNTIY
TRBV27,ASRAGSSYEQY
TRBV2,ASSGEGANTGELF
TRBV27,ATRGHSYNEQF
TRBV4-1,ASSQGRGQGGEKLF
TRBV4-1,ASSQGPIRRQNYGYT
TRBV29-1,SVGLAGGRGDEQF
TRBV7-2,ASSKTSGGAFGELF
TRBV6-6,ASSLGGNTEAF
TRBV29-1,SVGSSGANVLT
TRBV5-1,ASSLDGQGYGYT
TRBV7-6,ASSSTPGPGREQY
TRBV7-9,ASSLDISGGA
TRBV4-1,ASSPGTGGGSNQPQH
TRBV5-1,ASSSLRENTEAF
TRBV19,ASSVDRRGEQF
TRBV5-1,ASSLDGTGGLNEQF
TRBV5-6,ASSLVRQGEKLF
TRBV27,ASSWIAGGLYEQY
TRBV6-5,ASSYRRGYEQY
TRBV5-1,ASSGNLAKNIQY
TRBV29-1,SVTPLGSASWEQY
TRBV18,ASSPQSDTDTQY